These 18 T cell receptor beta chains came from one sample sequenced in a study of T cells after yellow fever vaccination. TCRdb re-called the 5' RACE reads with MiXCR, one entry per CDR3 protein. Of about 330,000 distinct CDR3 sequences in the sample, about 4% are singletons; the top ten hold under 30%. Source: PBMCs, taken 5 days after the yellow fever booster vaccination. The source is a man aged 18 to 29 who received the YFV17D yellow fever vaccine.

The CDR3 DNA reads as TGTGCCAGCAGCCCAACTGGGACACACTATGGCTACACCTTC. Translating gives CASSPTGTHYGYTF. V usage is TRBV7-8 and J usage is TRBJ1-2; perhaps TRBD1 as D (6 bases). The ends were cut back, 5 bases at V and 3 bases at J, with 13 bases in the middle. Looked up from germline, CDR1 is SGHVS and CDR2 is FQNEAQ. The CDR3 extends over 14 amino acids. The variable domain in full, with the rest retrieved from reference TRBV7-8 and TRBJ1-2, is GAGVSQSPRYKVAKRGQDVALRCDPISGHVSLFWYQQALGQGPEFLTYFQNEAQLDKSGLPSDRFFAERPEGSVSTLKIQRTQQEDSAVYLCASSPTGTHYGYTFGSGTRLTVV.

This clonotype was found a few times. The genes are TRBV11-3 and TRBJ2-6; no clear D gene. Trimming took 5 bases from V and 1 from J, leaving 6 bases between them. Germline lookup yields CDR1 SGHNT and CDR2 YENEEA. This CDR3 is 14 amino acids long. This chain's CDR3 is CASSPRSGANVLTF. As DNA, the CDR3 is TGTGCCAGCAGCCCTAGGTCTGGGGCCAACGTCCTGACTTTC.

The gene calls are TRBV29-1 and TRBJ2-1; 9 bases are a match to TRBD2. There are 13 residues in the CDR3. CDR1 is SQVTM and CDR2 is ANQGSEA in the germline V gene. V lost 6 bases and J lost 8; bases outside the gene matches: 8. This CDR3 reads CSVTPGLADEQFF. CDR3 coding DNA: TGCAGCGTGACCCCGGGACTAGCAGATGAGCAGTTCTTC.

This clonotype occurred many times. CDR3 in amino acids: CASSHYTGKDTEAFF. As DNA, the CDR3 is TGTGCCAGCAGCCATTATACAGGGAAGGACACTGAAGCTTTCTTT. The genes are TRBV11-2 and TRBJ1-1; the D gene is possibly TRBD1 (6 bases). CDR1 is SGHAT and CDR2 is FQNNGV in the germline V gene. The CDR3 totals 15 residues. Trimming stripped 5 bases from V and 3 bases from J, with 16 bases between.

The genes are TRBV2 and TRBJ1-6; 11 nucleotides line up with TRBD1. The CDR3 loop spans 15 amino acids. Trimming took 6 bases from V and 9 from J; bases not matched to a gene: 7. CDR1 and CDR2 from the germline V gene are SNHLY and FYNNEI. The CDR3 loop reads CASSARDRGSSPLHF. CDR3 bases: TGTGCCAGCAGCGCCCGGGACAGGGGGAGTTCACCCCTCCACTTT.

This clonotype was counted ten times or more. This chain connects TRBV4-1 to TRBJ2-1; maybe TRBD1 (5 bases). CDR1 MGHRA and CDR2 YSYEKL come from the germline V gene. V lost 1 base, J lost 10 bases, and 23 bases lay in between. The CDR3 contains 17 residues. The CDR3 is CASSQGRQSRSGAEQFF. For the CDR3, the DNA is TGCGCCAGCAGCCAAGGTCGACAGAGTCGATCTGGGGCAGAGCAGTTCTTC.

In this sample, this clonotype turned up many times. This chain links TRBV5-1 with TRBJ2-7, with 10 bases lining up with TRBD1. The CDR3 is 15 amino acids. V lost 4 bases to trimming and J lost 2 bases; unmatched junction nucleotides: 6. Germline-derived CDR1 and CDR2 are SGHRS and YFSETQ. CDR3 nucleotides: TGCGCCAGCAGCCAGGGGACAGGGGAGGCCTACGAGCAGTACTTC. It encodes CASSQGTGEAYEQYF.

This clonotype was counted only a few times. The J gene is TRBJ1-6, the V gene TRBV9; D is possibly TRBD1 (5 bases). The length of the CDR3 is 17 residues. V was clipped by 4 bases and J by 8 bases, with 22 bases between them. Germline CDR1 is SGDLS and CDR2 is YYNGEE. CDR3 bases: TGTGCCAGCAGCTCCCAAAGTGGGGCAGGGAATTATTCACCCCTCCACTTT. Protein: CASSSQSGAGNYSPLHF. The full variable domain, with the rest looked up from reference TRBV9 and TRBJ1-6, is DSGVTQTPKHLITATGQRVTLRCSPRSGDLSVYWYQQSLDQGLQFLIQYYNGEERAKGNILERFSAQQFPDLHSELNLSSLELGDSALYFCASSSQSGAGNYSPLHFGNGTRLTVT.

This clonotype was seen many times. V is TRBV24-1 and J is TRBJ2-2; D is unresolved. Trimming removed 3 bases from V and 9 bases from J, with 13 bases in between. Germline V CDR1 and CDR2: KGHDR, SFDVKD. The CDR3 has 14 amino acids. The CDR3 coding sequence is TGTGCCACCAGTGATCCCGGGTCCCGGAGGGAGCTGTTTTTT. Translating it yields CATSDPGSRRELFF.

The chain links TRBV4-2 to TRBJ2-5, with 7 bases aligning to TRBD2. The CDR3 spans 15 residues. Trimming cost V 1 base and J 7 bases; bases outside gene matches: 9. Germline V gene data show CDR1 as LGHNA and CDR2 as YNFKEQ. CDR3 in amino acids: CASSQAGAGEGTQYF. The CDR3 DNA reads TGTGCCAGCAGCCAAGCGGGCGCCGGGGAGGGGACCCAGTACTTC.

The chain carries TRBV4-1 and TRBJ1-4; the D gene is possibly TRBD1 (6 bases). This CDR3 contains 15 residues. The V end lost 7 bases, the J end lost 6 bases, and 18 bases lay between the germline ends. Germline CDR1 and CDR2: MGHRA and YSYEKL. The chain's CDR3 is CASTPRTATYEKLFF. The CDR3 nucleotides read TGCGCCAGCACCCCCAGGACAGCGACGTATGAAAAACTGTTTTTT.

For this clonotype: The junction differs from germline at one of its ends, possibly a read error. The chain carries TRBV20-1 and TRBJ2-2; D call uncertain. This CDR3 region has 13 residues. CDR1 and CDR2 from the germline V gene are DFQATT and SNEGSKA (reference sequence). CDR3 protein: CSARAVDTVELFF. The CDR3 DNA is TGCAGTGCTAGAGCAGTAGACACCGTGGAGCTGTTTTTT.

The V and J genes are TRBV29-1 and TRBJ2-1, with 12 bases matching TRBD2. From germline, CDR1 is SQVTM and CDR2 ANQGSEA. The V gene end was trimmed by 7 bases and the J gene end by 6 bases; junction bases not matched to a gene: 4. This CDR3 spans 13 amino acids. CDR3 in DNA: TGCAGCGCGACTAGCGGGGGCCCCAATGAGCAGTTCTTC. Protein sequence: CSATSGGPNEQFF.

Many counts were recorded for this clonotype. The rearrangement joins TRBV6-2 or TRBV6-3 to TRBJ2-2, with D hard to call. The germline V and J ends were trimmed by 2 bases and 7 bases, with 5 bases remaining between them. CDR1 is MNHEY and CDR2 is SVGEGT in the germline V gene. The CDR3 contains 12 residues. CDR3 in amino acids: CASSYGVGELFF. The CDR3 DNA follows: TGTGCCAGCAGTTACGGGGTCGGGGAGCTGTTTTTT.

Ten or more counts support this clonotype. This chain uses TRBV6-1 with TRBJ2-7; 9 bases line up with TRBD1. Trimming cost V 4 bases and J 1 base; bases outside gene matches: 5. CDR1 and CDR2 (germline): MNHNS, SASEGT. The CDR3 has 15 residues. CDR3 in amino acids: CASSGSGTGSYEQYF. In nucleotides, the CDR3 is TGTGCCAGCAGTGGGTCCGGGACAGGGTCCTACGAGCAGTACTTC.

This clonotype has more than one count but fewer than ten. The chain recombines TRBV4-3 with TRBJ2-2; tentative D call: TRBD1 (6 bases). The V end was cut by 3 bases, the J end by 6 bases, with 17 bases between. This CDR3 is 16 amino acids long. Germline V CDR1 and CDR2: LGHNA, YSLEER. The CDR3 nucleotides read TGCGCCAGCAGCCAGTCACAGGGTCGCGGACCCGGGGAGCTGTTTTTT. Translation: CASSQSQGRGPGELFF.

This clonotype was observed many times. V is TRBV7-6 and J is TRBJ2-2; D perhaps matches TRBD2 (6 bases). Trimming removed 3 bases at V and 6 bases at J, with 11 bases between. The CDR3 is made up of 14 amino acids. Germline lookup yields CDR1 SGHVS and CDR2 FNYEAQ. The chain's CDR3 is CASSFGGAPGELFF. The CDR3 DNA sequence: TGTGCCAGCAGCTTCGGCGGGGCCCCCGGGGAGCTGTTTTTT.

This clonotype was seen only a few times. The chain links TRBV7-2 to TRBJ2-7, with D possibly matching TRBD1 (5 bases). The CDR3 runs to 13 residues. The V and J ends lost 5 bases and 3 bases respectively, with 11 bases between them. Looked up from germline, CDR1 is SGHTA and CDR2 is FQGNSA. The CDR3 region has the DNA TGTGCCAGCAGCACAAGGGGCGTCTACGAGCAGTACTTC. Its protein product is CASSTRGVYEQYF.